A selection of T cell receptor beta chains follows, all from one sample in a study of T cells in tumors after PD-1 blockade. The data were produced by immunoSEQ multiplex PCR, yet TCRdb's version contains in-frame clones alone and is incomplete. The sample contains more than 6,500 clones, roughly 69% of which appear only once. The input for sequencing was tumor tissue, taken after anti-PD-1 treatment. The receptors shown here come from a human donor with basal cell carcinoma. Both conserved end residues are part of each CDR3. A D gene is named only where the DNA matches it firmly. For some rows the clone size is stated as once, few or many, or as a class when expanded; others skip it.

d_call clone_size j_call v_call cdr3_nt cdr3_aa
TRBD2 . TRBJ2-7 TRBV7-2 TGTGCCAGCAGCTTCCGGGGGGGCTCCTACGAGCAGTACTTC CASSFRGGSYEQYF
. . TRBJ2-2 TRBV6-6 TGTGCCAGCAGTTACTCGTCTACCGGGGAGCTGTTTTTT CASSYSSTGELFF
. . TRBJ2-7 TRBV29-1 TGCAGCGTTGTGGTTAGCTTCCCCTCCTACGAGCAGTACTTC CSVVVSFPSYEQYF
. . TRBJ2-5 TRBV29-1 TGCAGCGTTGTTCGTCCGGACCTCCAAGAGACCCAGTACTTC CSVVRPDLQETQYF
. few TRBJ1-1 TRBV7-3 TGTGCCAGCAGCTTAAGTCGGAACACTGAAGCTTTCTTT CASSLSRNTEAFF
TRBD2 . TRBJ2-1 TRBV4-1 TGCGCCAGCCGGGGGGAAAGCTCCTACAATGAGCAGTTCTTC CASRGESSYNEQFF
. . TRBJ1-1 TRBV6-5 TGTGCCAGCGAACGTACGGGGAACACTGAAGCTTTCTTT CASERTGNTEAFF
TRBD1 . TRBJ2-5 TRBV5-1 TGCGCCAGCAGCTTGGGTCAGGGGGTAGGCCAAGAGACCCAGTACTTC CASSLGQGVGQETQYF
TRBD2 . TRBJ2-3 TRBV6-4 TGTGCCAGCAGTGGACTAGCGGGGGGCACAGATACGCAGTATTTT CASSGLAGGTDTQYF
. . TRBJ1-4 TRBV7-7 TGTGCCAGCAGCTTTGACAGACCGAAAAATGAAAAACTGTTTTTT CASSFDRPKNEKLFF
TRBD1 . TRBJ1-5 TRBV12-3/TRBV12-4 TGTGCCAGCAGCGGGACAGTCAATCAGCCCCAGCATTTT CASSGTVNQPQHF
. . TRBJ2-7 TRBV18 TGTGCCAGCTCACCACGGGCAGGGGCGACCTACGAGCAGTACTTC CASSPRAGATYEQYF
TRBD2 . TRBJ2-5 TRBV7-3 TGTGCCAGCAGCTTAGCGGGGGGTCGGCAAGAGACCCAGTACTTC CASSLAGGRQETQYF
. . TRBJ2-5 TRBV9 TGTGCCAGCAGCGTAGGGGGGGATAGAAGAAAGACCCAGTACTTC CASSVGGDRRKTQYF
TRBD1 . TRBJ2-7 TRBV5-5 TGTGCCAGCAGCCGGGACGGGACAGTATCCTACGAGCAGTACTTC CASSRDGTVSYEQYF
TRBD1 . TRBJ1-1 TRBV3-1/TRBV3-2 TGTGCCAGCAGCCAAGCCTCCCGGGACAGGGGATGGACTGAAGCTTTCTTT CASSQASRDRGWTEAFF
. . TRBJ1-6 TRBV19 TGTGCCAGTAGTATGAAGGGGAATTCACCCCTCCACTTT CASSMKGNSPLHF
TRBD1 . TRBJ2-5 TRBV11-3 TGTGCCAGCAGCTTCACCCCGGACAGGGAAGAGACCCAGTACTTC CASSFTPDREETQYF
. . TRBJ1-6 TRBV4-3 TGCGCCAGCAGCCAAGGGTTTAATTCACCCCTCCACTTT CASSQGFNSPLHF
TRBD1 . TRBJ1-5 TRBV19 TGTGCCAGTAGTGGCACAGGGGAGAATCAGCCCCAGCATTTT CASSGTGENQPQHF
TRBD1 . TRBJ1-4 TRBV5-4 TGTGCCAGCAGCCAGGACAGGGGTGATGAAAAACTGTTTTTT CASSQDRGDEKLFF
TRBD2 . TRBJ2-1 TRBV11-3 TGTGCCAGCAGCCAACGGGGGGGCGCTGAGCAGTTCTTC CASSQRGGAEQFF
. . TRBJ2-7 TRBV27 TGTGCCAGCAGTTTAACGGCCGCTGACGAGCAGTACTTC CASSLTAADEQYF
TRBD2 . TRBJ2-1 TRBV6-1 TGTGCCAGCAGTAAAGGGACTAGCGGGAGACTCGCGGAGCAGTTCTTC CASSKGTSGRLAEQFF
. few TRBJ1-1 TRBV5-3 TGTGCCAGAAGCCCGACGTCACGCTTGAACACTGAAGCTTTCTTT CARSPTSRLNTEAFF
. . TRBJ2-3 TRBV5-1 TGCGCCAGCAGCTTGACCGACAGACCAGATACGCAGTATTTT CASSLTDRPDTQYF
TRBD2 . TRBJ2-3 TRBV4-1 TGCGCCAGCAGCCAAGAACTAGCGGGAGGCAGCACAGATACGCAGTATTTT CASSQELAGGSTDTQYF
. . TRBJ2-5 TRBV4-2 TGTGCCAGCAGCCCGGACGGTGGTACGGGGAAAGGGGGGACCCAGTACTTC CASSPDGGTGKGGTQYF
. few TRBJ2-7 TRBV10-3 TGTGCCATCAGTGAGGCCGGGACACGGGTGGACGAGCAGTACTTC CAISEAGTRVDEQYF
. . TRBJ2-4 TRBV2 TGTGCCAGCAGTGAAGAGGTCGGGGTAGCCAAAAACATTCAGTACTTC CASSEEVGVAKNIQYF
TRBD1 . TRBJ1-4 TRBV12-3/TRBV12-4 TGTGCCACCTGGACAGGGGGATACGAAAAACTGTTTTTT CATWTGGYEKLFF
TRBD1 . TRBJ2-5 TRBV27 TGTGCCAGAAGCAGGGGGTTACAGACCCAGTACTTC CARSRGLQTQYF
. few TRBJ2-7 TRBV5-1 TGCGCCAGCAGCTTGGACAGAGGGTCCTACGAGCAGTACTTC CASSLDRGSYEQYF
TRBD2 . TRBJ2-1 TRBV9 TGTGCCAGCAGCCCCAGGACTAGCGGTCCCTACAATGAGCAGTTCTTC CASSPRTSGPYNEQFF
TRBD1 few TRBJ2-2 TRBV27 TGTGCCAGCAGGAGGGGGCTGGCCAACACCGGGGAGCTGTTTTTT CASRRGLANTGELFF